The next 30 T cell receptor beta chains were all read from a single sample in a study of blood T cell repertoires in COVID-19. Assay used: immunoSEQ multiplex PCR; TCRdb lists only in-frame clones, some missing. The table has roughly 200,000 clones, over 65% seen once. The sample was peripheral blood. The receptors were sampled from a person between 65 and 79 years old with COVID-19, enrolled during active disease.

This clone was detected only a few times. CDR3 in DNA: TGCGCCAGCAGCCAGTACCTAGGGAGCGACATTCAGTACTTC. Translated: CASSQYLGSDIQYF. The gene calls are TRBV4-1 and TRBJ2-4, with D tentatively TRBD2 (5 bases). This CDR3 comprises 14 residues. Trimming stripped 3 bases from V and 8 bases from J, with 14 bases between. Germline V CDR1 and CDR2: MGHRA, YSYEKL.

The gene calls are TRBV11-1 and TRBJ2-7, with 7 positions matching TRBD1. V lost 2 bases, J lost 3 bases, and 7 bases stayed unmatched. The CDR3 is 15 residues long. Germline V gene lookup returns CDR1 SGHAT and CDR2 FQDESV (reference sequence). The CDR3, as DNA: TGTGCCAGCAGCTTACGGACAGGCCCTAACTACGAGCAGTACTTC. This codes for CASSLRTGPNYEQYF.

The chain recombines TRBV5-4 with TRBJ1-2, with 10 bases identical to TRBD1. CDR3 length equals 15 residues. CDR1 and CDR2 from the germline V gene are SGHNT and YYREEE (reference sequence). V lost 4 bases to trimming and J lost 2 bases; unmatched junction nucleotides: 5. DNA for the CDR3: TGTGCCAGCAGCCTTCGGGACAGGGGAAACTATGGCTACACCTTC. Translation: CASSLRDRGNYGYTF.

This chain connects TRBV27 to TRBJ1-5, with D maybe TRBD1 (6 bases). The CDR3 runs 15 residues. CDR1 is MNHEY and CDR2 is SMNVEV in the germline V gene (reference sequence). Trimming pared 6 bases from V and 6 bases from J, leaving 18 bases between. CDR3 DNA sequence: TGTGCCAGCAGATTTGCAGGGGAATATGGTCAGCCCCAGCATTTT. Translated, it gives CASRFAGEYGQPQHF.

The chain couples TRBV14 to TRBJ2-5; 10 bases match TRBD2. The germline V gene has CDR1 SGHDN and CDR2 FVKESK. The CDR3 is 16 amino acids. Germline trimming cut 5 bases from V and 1 base from J; bases unmatched to any gene: 7. This CDR3 is CASSTRLAGIQETQYF. The CDR3 region has the DNA TGTGCCAGCAGCACACGACTAGCGGGTATCCAAGAGACCCAGTACTTC.

The rearrangement joins TRBV29-1 to TRBJ2-7; 7 bases align to TRBD2. There are 15 residues in the CDR3. V gave up 5 bases and J gave up 0 bases; unmatched junction bases: 10. The V gene's germline CDR1 is SQVTM and CDR2 ANQGSEA. CDR3 coding DNA: TGCAGCGTTAATCTAGGGAGGACTAGCTCCTACGAGCAGTACTTC. Its protein product is CSVNLGRTSSYEQYF.

This chain joins TRBV11-2 and TRBJ2-1; D is perhaps TRBD2 (6 bases). The length of the CDR3 is 16 residues. In germline, CDR1 is SGHAT, CDR2 FQNNGV. The V and J ends lost 5 bases and 1 base respectively, with 15 bases between them. In nucleotides, the CDR3 is TGTGCCAGCAGCCACCGCGGTAGCGGTTCCTACAATGAGCAGTTCTTC. Its translation: CASSHRGSGSYNEQFF.

V and J are TRBV6-5 and TRBJ1-4; tentative D call: TRBD1 (5 bases). Per the germline V gene, CDR1 is MNHEY and CDR2 is SVGAGI. The CDR3 spans 14 residues. V was shortened by 2 bases and J by 6 bases, with 10 bases between the two germline ends. CDR3 protein: CASSYGQGYEKLFF. DNA of the CDR3: TGTGCCAGCAGTTACGGGCAGGGTTATGAAAAACTGTTTTTT.

This sequence joins TRBV30 and TRBJ1-5; 8 nucleotides match TRBD1. This CDR3 is built from 14 residues. Unmatched junction bases numbered 6, after V lost 2 bases and J lost 6 bases. Germline V gives CDR1 GTSNPN, CDR2 SVGIG (reference sequence). The CDR3 sequence: CAWSRQGASQPQHF. The CDR3 region has the DNA TGTGCCTGGAGTAGGCAGGGGGCAAGTCAGCCCCAGCATTTT.

The V gene is TRBV6-6, the J gene TRBJ2-1; 9 positions match TRBD2. The V gene end was trimmed by 7 bases and the J gene end by 6 bases; junction bases not matched to a gene: 7. Germline V gives CDR1 MNHNY, CDR2 SVGAGI (reference sequence). The CDR3 contains 14 residues. This chain's CDR3 is CASITAGGPNEQFF. The CDR3 region has the DNA TGTGCCAGCATAACAGCGGGGGGTCCCAATGAGCAGTTCTTC.

The V and J genes are TRBV15 and TRBJ1-5; D may be TRBD1 (6 bases). The CDR3 spans 17 residues. Between the trimmed V and J ends, which lost 0 bases and 5 bases, there was a span of 17 bases. Germline assignment: CDR1 LNHNV and CDR2 YYDKDF (reference sequence). The CDR3 is CATSRDVGTGYHQPQHF. The CDR3 DNA sequence: TGTGCCACCAGCAGAGATGTAGGCACAGGGTATCATCAGCCCCAGCATTTT.

The rearrangement joins TRBV19 to TRBJ2-6; 7 nucleotides line up with TRBD1. From germline, CDR1 is LNHDA and CDR2 SQIVND (reference sequence). This CDR3 contains 16 residues. V lost 4 bases, J lost 4 bases, and 7 bases stayed unmatched. The CDR3, as DNA: TGTGCCAGTAGTACACAGGGGTTCAGGGGGGCCAACGTCCTGACTTTC. This codes for CASSTQGFRGANVLTF. Looking up the rest from reference TRBV19 and TRBJ2-6 gives the full variable domain: DGGITQSPKYLFRKEGQNVTLSCEQNLNHDAMYWYRQDPGQGLRLIYYSQIVNDFQKGDIAEGYSVSREKKESFPLTVTSAQKNPTAFYLCASSTQGFRGANVLTFGAGSRLTVL.

The genes are TRBV29-1 and TRBJ1-2, with D unresolved. The length of the CDR3 is 12 residues. Germline V gives CDR1 SQVTM, CDR2 ANQGSEA. Trimming pared 7 bases from V and 6 bases from J, leaving 15 bases between. The CDR3 sequence: CSAPALRDGYTF. CDR3 DNA: TGCAGCGCCCCCGCCCTCCGGGATGGCTACACCTTC.

The genes are TRBV18 and TRBJ1-1; TRBD1 is a possible D gene (6 bases). This CDR3 is 14 amino acids long. Per the germline V gene, CDR1 is KGHSH and CDR2 is LQKENI. V lost 1 base and J 4 bases, leaving 10 bases between the germline ends. The CDR3 sequence: CASSPQLGATEAFF. The CDR3 DNA reads TGTGCCAGCTCACCACAGCTGGGGGCCACTGAAGCTTTCTTT. The full variable domain, rest sourced from reference TRBV18 and TRBJ1-1, is NAGVMQNPRHLVRRRGQEARLRCSPMKGHSHVYWYRQLPEEGLKFMVYLQKENIIDESGMPKERFSAEFPKEGPSILRIQQVVRGDSAAYFCASSPQLGATEAFFGQGTRLTVV.

The chain carries TRBV7-6 and TRBJ1-6; 9 nucleotides line up with TRBD1. CDR1 is SGHVS and CDR2 is FNYEAQ in the germline V gene. The CDR3 consists of 16 residues. V lost 5 bases, J lost 7 bases, and 9 bases stayed unmatched. The CDR3 coding sequence is TGTGCCAGCAGCCCAAGAGGGACAGGGCTGAATTCACCCCTCCACTTT. It encodes CASSPRGTGLNSPLHF.

The rearrangement joins TRBV18 to TRBJ1-2; 8 bases align to TRBD1. The germline V gene has CDR1 KGHSH and CDR2 LQKENI. The CDR3 has 15 residues. V shed 3 bases and J 8 bases; nucleotides not matched to a gene: 11. The CDR3 DNA sequence: TGTGCCAGCTCACCCAGGACAGGGATAGGGGGAGGCTACACCTTC. Its protein product is CASSPRTGIGGGYTF.

This chain links TRBV4-1 with TRBJ2-2; possible D gene TRBD1, 5 bases. From germline, CDR1 is MGHRA and CDR2 YSYEKL. Trimming left V 1 base short and J 5 bases short, with 11 bases between. The CDR3 is 15 amino acids. The CDR3 DNA reads as TGCGCCAGCAGCCAAGGAGACAGAGCAACCGGGGAGCTGTTTTTT. Translated, it gives CASSQGDRATGELFF.

This clone came up a few times. The chain carries TRBV29-1 and TRBJ1-1, with no clear D. Germline V gives CDR1 SQVTM, CDR2 ANQGSEA. Trimming removed 7 bases at V and 0 bases at J, with 15 bases between. The CDR3 is 14 residues long. The DNA of the CDR3 is TGCAGCGGACTTAGAGGAAACATGAACACTGAAGCTTTCTTT. It codes for CSGLRGNMNTEAFF. Looking up the rest from reference TRBV29-1 and TRBJ1-1 gives the full variable domain: SAVISQKPSRDICQRGTSLTIQCQVDSQVTMMFWYRQQPGQSLTLIATANQGSEATYESGFVIDKFPISRPNLTFSTLTVSNMSPEDSSIYLCSGLRGNMNTEAFFGQGTRLTVV.

The CDR3 region is CASSLEGAGANVLTF. For the CDR3, the DNA is TGTGCCAGCAGCTTAGAAGGGGCTGGGGCCAACGTCCTGACTTTC. The rearrangement joins TRBV7-9 to TRBJ2-6; possibly TRBD1 for D (5 bases). Germline CDR1 is SEHNR and CDR2 is FQNEAQ (reference sequence). V shed 1 base and J shed 2 bases, with 6 bases lying between them. The CDR3 spans 15 residues.

This chain uses TRBV7-6 with TRBJ2-5; the D is unclear. The CDR3 is 12 residues long. V was pared by 4 bases and J by 7 bases, with 10 bases between. Germline CDR1 reads SGHVS; CDR2 reads FNYEAQ. As DNA, the CDR3 is TGTGCCAGCAGCTCCAACGGTGGGACCCAGTACTTC. Translated: CASSSNGGTQYF.

The chain combines TRBV27 with TRBJ1-4; perhaps TRBD1 as D (5 bases). V was clipped by 2 bases and J by 8 bases, with 15 bases between them. CDR3 size: 15 residues. From germline, CDR1 is MNHEY and CDR2 SMNVEV (reference sequence). CDR3 sequence (DNA): TGTGCCAGCAGTTTACAGGGATTCGCCGCGGAAAAACTGTTTTTT. It codes for CASSLQGFAAEKLFF.

This chain connects TRBV6-6 to TRBJ2-7; perhaps TRBD2 as D (6 bases). Between the trimmed V and J ends, which lost 5 bases and 5 bases, there was a span of 19 bases. The germline V gene has CDR1 MNHNY and CDR2 SVGAGI (reference sequence). This CDR3 has 15 amino acids. This CDR3 reads CASSPPGRRDHEQYF. The CDR3 DNA sequence: TGTGCCAGCAGTCCCCCCGGGCGGAGGGACCACGAGCAGTACTTC.

The chain combines TRBV7-2 with TRBJ2-3; 13 bases fit TRBD2. V dropped 2 bases and J dropped 5; count of bases not matched to a gene: 1. This CDR3 contains 15 residues. Germline V lookup: CDR1 SGHTA, CDR2 FQGNSA. CDR3 bases: TGTGCCAGCAGCTTAACTAGCGGGGGGGTAGATACGCAGTATTTT. Translated: CASSLTSGGVDTQYF.

This chain uses TRBV5-5 with TRBJ1-3; the D gene is possibly TRBD1 (5 bases). The CDR3 loop spans 14 amino acids. The germline V gene has CDR1 SGHKS and CDR2 YYEKEE (reference sequence). Trimming cost V 3 bases and J 7 bases, with 14 bases left between them. The chain's CDR3 is CASSYDQGRNTIYF. CDR3 in DNA: TGTGCCAGCAGCTACGATCAGGGTAGGAACACCATATATTTT.

This sequence joins TRBV28 and TRBJ1-6, with a weak D call TRBD1 (6 bases). The CDR3 is 17 amino acids. Trimming removed 5 bases at V and 6 bases at J, with 20 bases between. CDR1 and CDR2 (germline): MDHEN, SYDVKM. The CDR3, as DNA: TGTGCCAGCAGTCCAATAACAGGGATCGGCTTTAATTCACCCCTCCACTTT. This codes for CASSPITGIGFNSPLHF.

The chain carries TRBV6-6 and TRBJ1-6; 10 nucleotides agree with TRBD1. CDR3 length: 14 residues. Germline values: CDR1 MNHNY, CDR2 SVGAGI (reference sequence). V dropped 10 bases and J dropped 7; count of bases not matched to a gene: 7. CDR3: CATRPGQGNSPLHF. The CDR3 DNA follows: TGTGCCACTAGACCGGGACAGGGGAATTCACCCCTCCACTTT.

This chain connects TRBV11-2 to TRBJ2-7; the match to TRBD2 covers 15 bases. CDR3 length equals 16 residues. The trim removed 3 bases at V and 3 bases at J, leaving 3 bases unmatched. CDR1 SGHAT and CDR2 FQNNGV come from the germline V gene. In DNA, the CDR3 is TGTGCCAGCAGCTTCGCGGGACTAGCGGGAGGCTACGAGCAGTACTTC. Translating it yields CASSFAGLAGGYEQYF.

The V gene is TRBV19, the J gene TRBJ1-5; D is possibly TRBD1 (5 bases). This CDR3 has 14 residues. Trimming took 5 bases from V and 0 from J, leaving 8 bases between them. Germline CDR1 and CDR2: LNHDA and SQIVND (reference sequence). In DNA, the CDR3 is TGTGCCAGTAGTCGCAGGGATAGCAATCAGCCCCAGCATTTT. Translated: CASSRRDSNQPQHF.

The sample holds a few counts of this clone. J is TRBJ1-6 and V is TRBV7-9; a weak D match, TRBD1 (6 bases). The CDR3 has 12 amino acids. Per germline, CDR1 SEHNR and CDR2 FQNEAQ (reference sequence). The DNA of the CDR3 is TGTGCGGGGCAGGGGAATAATTCACCCCTCCACTTT. It translates to CAGQGNNSPLHF.

This chain's CDR3 is CASSYVGADNEQFF. For the CDR3, the DNA is TGTGCCAGCAGTTACGTCGGAGCGGACAATGAGCAGTTCTTC. The V gene is TRBV6-5, the J gene TRBJ2-1; the D gene is possibly TRBD2 (5 bases). Trimming shortened V by 2 bases and J by 5 bases, and 10 bases separated the two germline ends. Germline lookup yields CDR1 MNHEY and CDR2 SVGAGI. The CDR3 loop spans 14 amino acids.